This entry is about one T cell receptor beta chain. This entry is derived from a study of monozygotic twins with inflammatory bowel disease. Eight reactions per sample, run separately, yielded cDNA. TCRdb reprocessed the 5' RACE reads, with one entry per CDR3 protein and no DNA. The repertoire table contains approximately 210,000 distinct CDR3 sequences. The specimen sequenced was blood. The receptor's source is a human donor with ulcerative colitis or Crohn's disease, or a healthy co-twin of an affected twin (not recorded which).

This CDR3 reads CASSQDPWGAVSNQPQHF. The chain carries TRBV4-2 and TRBJ1-5; TCRdb lists TRBD1, though no DNA is available to test this call. The germline CDR1 and CDR2 sequences are LGHNA and YNFKEQ. This CDR3 spans 18 amino acids.